The present TCR beta chain was sequenced within a study of shared clonotypes between healthy human individuals. About this clone itself: The antigen is unknown.

Findings and limits, study-wide: Among donors, the sharing of clonotypes was expected to be influenced by sequencing depth.

Clones were read by immunoSEQ multiplex PCR, and TCRdb kept only the in-frame ones, dropping some. Of roughly 500,000 clones listed, over 65% are singletons. The sample consisted of PBMCs. This clonotype was sampled from a woman between 35 and 50 years old in good health. Some clones in this sample may be carry-over from other donors' samples.

The CDR3 nucleotides are TGTGCCAGCAGCCTGGCGGGGATCCTAGGGTCCGGGGAGCTGTTTTTT. It yields the protein CASSLAGILGSGELFF. The chain carries TRBV7-3 and TRBJ2-2, with D tentatively TRBD2 (6 bases). This CDR3 has 16 residues. V dropped 5 bases and J dropped 6 bases, with 19 bases sitting between them. Per germline, CDR1 SGHTA and CDR2 FQGTGA.